These T cell receptor beta chains were read from a single sample in a study of cytomegalovirus exposure and HLA in healthy donors. Using immunoSEQ multiplex PCR, the repertoire was profiled, and TCRdb retains in-frame clones only, with some absent. The sample has approximately 93,000 clones; about 80% are singletons. What was sequenced was PBMCs. The origin of the receptors is a male donor in good health and CMV-seropositive. CDR3s include the opening cysteine and the closing phenylalanine or tryptophan. The D gene is left open where the match is weak. Not all rows give a size; the values are once, few, many and, for expanded clones, a class.

cdr3_length: 18; clone_size: .; v_call: TRBV4-3; d_call: .; j_call: TRBJ2-7; cdr3_nt: TGCGCCAGCAGCCAAGATCACGATCCGTCCAGGGGCTCCTACGAGCAGTACTTC; cdr3_aa: CASSQDHDPSRGSYEQYF
cdr3_length: 14; clone_size: .; v_call: TRBV9; d_call: TRBD2; j_call: TRBJ2-2; cdr3_nt: TGTGCCAGCAGCCGGACTAGCGAAACCGGGGAGCTGTTTTTT; cdr3_aa: CASSRTSETGELFF
cdr3_length: 12; clone_size: .; v_call: TRBV13; d_call: .; j_call: TRBJ2-7; cdr3_nt: TGTGCCAGCAGCACCAGGACCTACGAGCAGTACTTC; cdr3_aa: CASSTRTYEQYF
cdr3_length: 15; clone_size: .; v_call: TRBV6-1; d_call: TRBD2; j_call: TRBJ2-7; cdr3_nt: TGTGCCAGCAGCCTGCGGGGGGCCGGGACCTACGAGCAGTACTTC; cdr3_aa: CASSLRGAGTYEQYF
cdr3_length: 15; clone_size: .; v_call: TRBV9; d_call: TRBD1; j_call: TRBJ1-5; cdr3_nt: TGTGCCAGCAGCGTGGGACAGGGTACCAATCAGCCCCAGCATTTT; cdr3_aa: CASSVGQGTNQPQHF
cdr3_length: 14; clone_size: .; v_call: TRBV5-4; d_call: .; j_call: TRBJ2-5; cdr3_nt: TGTGCCAGCAGCCACCCGGGGAGCCAAGAGACCCAGTACTTC; cdr3_aa: CASSHPGSQETQYF
cdr3_length: 12; clone_size: few; v_call: TRBV16; d_call: .; j_call: TRBJ2-7; cdr3_nt: TGTGCCAGCAGCCGAGACAGCTACGAGCAGTACTTC; cdr3_aa: CASSRDSYEQYF
cdr3_length: 13; clone_size: .; v_call: TRBV7-2; d_call: .; j_call: TRBJ2-2; cdr3_nt: TGTGCCAGCAGCTTCCTGAACACCGGGGAGCTGTTTTTT; cdr3_aa: CASSFLNTGELFF
cdr3_length: 20; clone_size: .; v_call: TRBV12-5; d_call: TRBD1; j_call: TRBJ1-5; cdr3_nt: TGTGCTAGTGGTTTGGCCTATTTGGACAGGGGAAAATATAGCAATCAGCCCCAGCATTTT; cdr3_aa: CASGLAYLDRGKYSNQPQHF
cdr3_length: 14; clone_size: .; v_call: TRBV5-1; d_call: TRBD1; j_call: TRBJ1-1; cdr3_nt: TGCGCCAGCAGCTCCCAGGGGGAGAACACTGAAGCTTTCTTT; cdr3_aa: CASSSQGENTEAFF
cdr3_length: 14; clone_size: .; v_call: TRBV6-6; d_call: .; j_call: TRBJ2-7; cdr3_nt: TGTGCCACCGAAGACGGGGAGAGCTCCTACGAGCAGTACTTC; cdr3_aa: CATEDGESSYEQYF
cdr3_length: 15; clone_size: .; v_call: TRBV30; d_call: TRBD1; j_call: TRBJ1-5; cdr3_nt: TGTGCCCTTTCGACTGGACAGGGACGGAATCAGCCCCAGCATTTT; cdr3_aa: CALSTGQGRNQPQHF
cdr3_length: 15; clone_size: .; v_call: TRBV7-8; d_call: .; j_call: TRBJ1-4; cdr3_nt: TGTGCCAGCAGCTTGGGAGGGGGGGCAGGTGAAAAACTGTTTTTT; cdr3_aa: CASSLGGGAGEKLFF
cdr3_length: 15; clone_size: .; v_call: TRBV7-3; d_call: TRBD1; j_call: TRBJ2-5; cdr3_nt: TGTGCCAGCAGCTCGGGACAGGGAATCCAAGAGACCCAGTACTTC; cdr3_aa: CASSSGQGIQETQYF
cdr3_length: 20; clone_size: .; v_call: TRBV15; d_call: TRBD1; j_call: TRBJ1-5; cdr3_nt: TGTGCCACCAGCAGTGGGGTCGGCAGGGGGCCAGAGTCAGGCAATCAGCCCCAGCATTTT; cdr3_aa: CATSSGVGRGPESGNQPQHF
cdr3_length: 16; clone_size: .; v_call: TRBV7-8; d_call: .; j_call: TRBJ1-3; cdr3_nt: TGTGCCAGCAGCTTAGGCTCAGCGAACTCTGGAAACACCATATATTTT; cdr3_aa: CASSLGSANSGNTIYF
cdr3_length: 13; clone_size: .; v_call: TRBV13; d_call: .; j_call: TRBJ2-7; cdr3_nt: TGTGCCAGCAGCTTACGACCGGAGGTCCGCTCCGTCTTC; cdr3_aa: CASSLRPEVRSVF
cdr3_length: 15; clone_size: few; v_call: TRBV12-2; d_call: .; j_call: TRBJ1-5; cdr3_nt: .; cdr3_aa: CASRFGQGANQPQHF
cdr3_length: 14; clone_size: .; v_call: TRBV7-8; d_call: TRBD1; j_call: TRBJ2-1; cdr3_nt: TGTGCCAGCAGCACCGGGACAGGGAATAATGAGCAGTTCTTC; cdr3_aa: CASSTGTGNNEQFF
cdr3_length: 13; clone_size: .; v_call: TRBV29-1; d_call: .; j_call: TRBJ1-5; cdr3_nt: TGCAGCGTTGACACGGGTAGCAATCAGCCCCAGCATTTT; cdr3_aa: CSVDTGSNQPQHF
cdr3_length: 15; clone_size: few; v_call: TRBV2; d_call: TRBD1; j_call: TRBJ1-1; cdr3_nt: TGTGCCAGCAGTGCTGGACAGGGGGAGTACACTGAAGCTTTCTTT; cdr3_aa: CASSAGQGEYTEAFF
cdr3_length: 13; clone_size: .; v_call: TRBV6-5; d_call: .; j_call: TRBJ1-5; cdr3_nt: TGTGCCAGCAGTTACTCGAGGAGTCAGCCCCAGCATTTT; cdr3_aa: CASSYSRSQPQHF
cdr3_length: 16; clone_size: .; v_call: TRBV10-2; d_call: TRBD2; j_call: TRBJ2-1; cdr3_nt: TGCGCCAGCAGTGATCCGGGGGGTAGCTCCTACAATGAGCAGTTCTTC; cdr3_aa: CASSDPGGSSYNEQFF
cdr3_length: 16; clone_size: .; v_call: TRBV4-1; d_call: TRBD2; j_call: TRBJ2-7; cdr3_nt: TGCGCCAGCAGCCTGGCCCGGGGCGGGGGGTTTTACGAGCAGTACTTC; cdr3_aa: CASSLARGGGFYEQYF
cdr3_length: 15; clone_size: .; v_call: TRBV6-6; d_call: TRBD2; j_call: TRBJ2-3; cdr3_nt: TGTGCCAGCAGTAGACTAGCGGGGCGCACAGATACGCAGTATTTT; cdr3_aa: CASSRLAGRTDTQYF
cdr3_length: 16; clone_size: .; v_call: TRBV5-1; d_call: .; j_call: TRBJ1-1; cdr3_nt: TGCGCCAGCAGCTTGGCCGAGGGACACCTGAACACTGAAGCTTTCTTT; cdr3_aa: CASSLAEGHLNTEAFF
cdr3_length: 14; clone_size: few; v_call: TRBV5-6; d_call: .; j_call: TRBJ1-1; cdr3_nt: TGTGCCAGCAGCTCCGGGAAAGTTAACACTGAAGCTTTCTTT; cdr3_aa: CASSSGKVNTEAFF
cdr3_length: 15; clone_size: .; v_call: TRBV5-6; d_call: TRBD1; j_call: TRBJ1-5; cdr3_nt: TGTGCCAGCAGCCCAGGACAGGGGGCGCGTCAGCCCCAGCATTTT; cdr3_aa: CASSPGQGARQPQHF
cdr3_length: 16; clone_size: few; v_call: TRBV4-1; d_call: .; j_call: TRBJ2-1; cdr3_nt: TGCGCCAGCAGCCAAGATTGGCAGGGTTCCTACAATGAGCAGTTCTTC; cdr3_aa: CASSQDWQGSYNEQFF
cdr3_length: 15; clone_size: once; v_call: TRBV4-3; d_call: .; j_call: TRBJ1-2; cdr3_nt: TGCGCCAGCAGCCAACGACCGGACTCCAACTATGGCTACACCTTC; cdr3_aa: CASSQRPDSNYGYTF
cdr3_length: 12; clone_size: few; v_call: TRBV27; d_call: .; j_call: TRBJ1-1; cdr3_nt: TGTGCCAGCAGGCCCCAGGGCTCGATCGCTTTCTTT; cdr3_aa: CASRPQGSIAFF
cdr3_length: 15; clone_size: .; v_call: TRBV7-9; d_call: TRBD2; j_call: TRBJ2-2; cdr3_nt: TGTGCCAGCAGCTTAGGACTAGCGGGAACCGGGGAGCTGTTTTTT; cdr3_aa: CASSLGLAGTGELFF
cdr3_length: 12; clone_size: .; v_call: TRBV6-6; d_call: .; j_call: TRBJ1-1; cdr3_nt: TGTGCCAGCAGCACACTAAACACTGAAGCTTTCTTT; cdr3_aa: CASSTLNTEAFF
cdr3_length: 16; clone_size: once; v_call: TRBV11-2; d_call: .; j_call: TRBJ1-2; cdr3_nt: TGTGCCAGCAGACCCGCAGGAACGTTTCGGGGCTATGGCTACACCTTC; cdr3_aa: CASRPAGTFRGYGYTF
cdr3_length: 14; clone_size: .; v_call: TRBV7-2; d_call: .; j_call: TRBJ2-3; cdr3_nt: TGTGCCAGCAGCTTAAGCAGGGGCCAAGATACGCAGTATTTT; cdr3_aa: CASSLSRGQDTQYF
cdr3_length: 16; clone_size: .; v_call: TRBV15; d_call: TRBD1; j_call: TRBJ2-7; cdr3_nt: TGTGCCACCAGCAGATCTGCCGACAGGGGCGTCTACGAGCAGTACTTC; cdr3_aa: CATSRSADRGVYEQYF
cdr3_length: 11; clone_size: .; v_call: TRBV6-6; d_call: TRBD1; j_call: TRBJ1-1; cdr3_nt: TGTGCCAGCAGTTTACAGGGGGAAGCTTTCTTT; cdr3_aa: CASSLQGEAFF
cdr3_length: 16; clone_size: .; v_call: TRBV7-6; d_call: TRBD1; j_call: TRBJ1-2; cdr3_nt: TGTGCCAGCAGCTCCGGGACAGGGCGGGGTCCGTATGGCTACACCTTC; cdr3_aa: CASSSGTGRGPYGYTF
cdr3_length: 14; clone_size: .; v_call: TRBV2; d_call: TRBD1; j_call: TRBJ2-3; cdr3_nt: TGTGCCAGCAGTGATAGGACAGGGGCTGATACGCAGTATTTT; cdr3_aa: CASSDRTGADTQYF